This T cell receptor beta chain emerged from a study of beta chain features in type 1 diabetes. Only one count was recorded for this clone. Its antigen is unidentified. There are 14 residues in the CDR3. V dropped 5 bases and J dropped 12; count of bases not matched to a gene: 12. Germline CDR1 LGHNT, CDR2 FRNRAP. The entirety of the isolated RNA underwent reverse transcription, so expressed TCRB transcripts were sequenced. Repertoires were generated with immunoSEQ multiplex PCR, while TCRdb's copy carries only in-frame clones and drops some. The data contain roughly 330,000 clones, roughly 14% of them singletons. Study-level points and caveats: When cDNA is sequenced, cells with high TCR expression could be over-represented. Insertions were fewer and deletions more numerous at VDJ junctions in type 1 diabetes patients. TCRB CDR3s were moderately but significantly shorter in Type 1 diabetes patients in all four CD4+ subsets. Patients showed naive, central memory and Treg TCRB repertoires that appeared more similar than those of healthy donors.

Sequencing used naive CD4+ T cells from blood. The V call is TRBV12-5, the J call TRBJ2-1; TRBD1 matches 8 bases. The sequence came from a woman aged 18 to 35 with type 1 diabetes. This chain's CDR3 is CASGPGTGFGLQFF. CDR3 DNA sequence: TGTGCTAGTGGTCCCGGGACAGGTTTCGGGTTGCAGTTCTTC.